The text below deals with one T cell receptor (beta chain). CDR1 and CDR2 from the germline V gene are SGHTA and FQGNSA. This CDR3 has 15 residues. V was clipped by 2 bases and J by 7 bases, with 17 bases between them. The source of the sample is a study of cytomegalovirus exposure and HLA in healthy donors. The PCR employed 60 Vbeta primers together with 13 Jbeta primers. Produced via immunoSEQ multiplex PCR; TCRdb's table is partial and in-frame only. This sample has under 100,000 clones, with around 81% found just once. The V and J genes are TRBV7-2 and TRBJ1-2; TRBD1 might be the D (5 bases). This clonotype was sampled from a woman between 65 and 79 years old in good health and CMV-seropositive. The source material was PBMCs. The CDR3 here is CASSLKFDGGGGYTF. The CDR3 DNA is TGTGCCAGCAGCTTAAAGTTCGACGGGGGGGGTGGCTACACCTTC.